Listed below are T cell receptor beta chains from one sample, sequenced in a study of shared clonotypes between healthy human individuals. This table comes from immunoSEQ multiplex PCR, and its TCRdb copy is limited to in-frame clones, with some not included. The sample includes 950,000 to 1,200,000 clones, roughly 80% of them seen just once. Sample: memory CD4+ T cells from PBMCs. The receptors derive from a man in his late teens or twenties in good health. Some clones in this sample may be carry-over from other donors' samples. The CDR3 runs from the conserved cysteine through the conserved F or W. Fields, in order: V gene, clone size, J gene, D gene, CDR3 DNA, CDR3 protein. A D gene is named only where the DNA matches it firmly. Where a row states a size, it is once, few, many or the class of an expanded clone; other rows omit it.

>TRBV29-1|.|TRBJ2-7|.
TGCAGCGCCGCCCGGTCCTACGAGCAGTACTTC
CSAARSYEQYF
>TRBV11-3|.|TRBJ2-1|.
TGTGCCAGCAGCTTAGGGAATTTGATGGATAATGAGCAGTTCTTC
CASSLGNLMDNEQFF
>TRBV28|.|TRBJ2-7|.
TGTGCCAGCAGCCAACCCGCCGGCGGGTCCGAGCAGTACTTC
CASSQPAGGSEQYF
>TRBV28|.|TRBJ1-4|.
TGTGCCAGCAGTCTCGGGGGAACTAATGAAAAACTGTTTTTT
CASSLGGTNEKLFF
>TRBV5-1|.|TRBJ2-2|TRBD2
TGCGCCAGCAGCTTGCAACTAGCGGGAACCACCGGGGAGCTGTTTTTT
CASSLQLAGTTGELFF
>TRBV18|.|TRBJ2-5|.
TGTGCCAGCTCGTATATAAGTCCCCCGGAGGAGACCCAGTACTTC
CASSYISPPEETQYF
>TRBV5-1|.|TRBJ2-1|TRBD2
TGCGCCAGCAGCATCCCGGGACTAGCGGCCTTCAATGAGCAGTTCTTC
CASSIPGLAAFNEQFF
>TRBV6-6|once|TRBJ2-5|TRBD2
TGTGCCAGCACCAGACTAGCGGAACACCAAGAGACCCAGTACTTC
CASTRLAEHQETQYF
>TRBV15|.|TRBJ2-3|.
TGTGCCACCAGCAGAGCGTTGAGCTCGGGGGATACGCAGTATTTT
CATSRALSSGDTQYF
>TRBV25-1|.|TRBJ2-3|TRBD2
TGTGCCAGCAGTGAATTAGCGGGAGGGCTTACAGATACGCAGTATTTT
CASSELAGGLTDTQYF
>TRBV7-9|.|TRBJ2-1|TRBD2
TGTGCCAGCAGCTTAGCGGGAGGGGTCAATGAGCAGTTCTTC
CASSLAGGVNEQFF
>TRBV19|.|TRBJ2-3|.
TGTGCCAGTAGTATACGTGTATCTAGCACAGATACGCAGTATTTT
CASSIRVSSTDTQYF
>TRBV2|.|TRBJ2-1|.
TGTGCCAGCAATTACCTAGGGGGGCACACGGATGAGCAGTTCTTC
CASNYLGGHTDEQFF
>TRBV7-2|.|TRBJ2-1|TRBD2
TGTGCCAGCAGCCCCGGACTAGCAGGGCAGTTCTTC
CASSPGLAGQFF
>TRBV7-2|.|TRBJ1-1|.
TGTGCCAGCACCTATCTACAGAACACTGAAGCTTTCTTT
CASTYLQNTEAFF
>TRBV30|.|TRBJ2-6|.
TGTGCCTGGACCAAGGACCCCTCTGGGGCCAACGTCCTGACTTTC
CAWTKDPSGANVLTF
>TRBV6-1|.|TRBJ2-2|.
TGTGCCAGCAGTCTCTCTGGAAACACCGGGGAGCTGTTTTTT
CASSLSGNTGELFF
>TRBV28|.|TRBJ1-5|TRBD1
TGTGCCAGCAGGGGCAGGGGGTTAAATCAGCCCCAGCATTTT
CASRGRGLNQPQHF
>TRBV28|.|TRBJ2-7|.
TGTGCCAGCAGTTCGCCGGGGTTTCATCCCTACGAGCAGTACTTC
CASSSPGFHPYEQYF
>TRBV5-1|.|TRBJ2-7|TRBD2
TGCGCCAGCAGCGTGGGATTAGCGGGAGAGGGGAGGTACGAGCAGTACTTC
CASSVGLAGEGRYEQYF
>TRBV18|once|TRBJ2-7|TRBD2
TGTGCCAGCTCGCTTGGGACTAGCGGAACCTACGAGCAGTACTTC
CASSLGTSGTYEQYF
>TRBV25-1|.|TRBJ2-2|.
TGTGCCAGCAGTGAATCCTGGCGGGGGGAGCTGTTTTTT
CASSESWRGELFF
>TRBV7-2|.|TRBJ1-5|.
TGTGCCAGCAGCTTAGCGTTTCAGGGCCAGCCCCAGCATTTT
CASSLAFQGQPQHF
>TRBV5-1|.|TRBJ2-5|.
TGCGCCAGCAGTATCCTGCCGCAAGAGACCCAGTACTTC
CASSILPQETQYF
>TRBV4-3|once|TRBJ2-2|TRBD2
TGCGCCAGCAGCCAATTTGTTCGCTCTAGCGGGATCACCGGGGCCGGGGAGCTGTTTTTT
CASSQFVRSSGITGAGELFF